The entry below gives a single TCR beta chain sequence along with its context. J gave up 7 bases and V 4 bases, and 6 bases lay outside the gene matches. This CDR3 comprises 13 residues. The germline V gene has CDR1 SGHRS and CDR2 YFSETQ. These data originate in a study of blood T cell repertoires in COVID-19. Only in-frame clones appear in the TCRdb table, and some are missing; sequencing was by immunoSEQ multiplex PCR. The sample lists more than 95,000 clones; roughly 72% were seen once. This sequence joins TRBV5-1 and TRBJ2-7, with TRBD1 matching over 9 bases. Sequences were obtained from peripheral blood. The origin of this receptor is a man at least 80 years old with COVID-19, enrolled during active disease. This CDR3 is CASSLDRGGEQYF. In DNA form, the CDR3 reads TGCGCCAGCAGCCTGGACAGGGGCGGTGAGCAGTACTTC. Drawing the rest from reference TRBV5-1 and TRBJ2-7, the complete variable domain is KAGVTQTPRYLIKTRGQQVTLSCSPISGHRSVSWYQQTPGQGLQFLFEYFSETQRNKGNFPGRFSGRQFSNSRSEMNVSTLELGDSALYLCASSLDRGGEQYFGPGTRLTVT.